Listed here are 10 T cell receptor beta chains from one sample, sequenced in a study of blood T cell repertoires in COVID-19. Sequenced by immunoSEQ multiplex PCR; TCRdb stores in-frame clones only, minus some. Altogether around 260,000 clones are present, 70% to 90% being singletons, with the ten largest covering around 3.6%. Sequencing used peripheral blood. These receptors were taken from a man aged 18 to 30 with active or convalescent COVID-19.

The V call is TRBV18, the J call TRBJ1-1, with D possibly TRBD1 on 6 matching bases. With 3 bases removed from V and 4 bases from J, the gap between germline ends came to 15 bases. This CDR3 is built from 15 residues. Germline assignment: CDR1 KGHSH and CDR2 LQKENI. CDR3 in DNA: TGTGCCAGCTCACCGCCCTCGACAGGACCCACTGAAGCTTTCTTT. It is translated as CASSPPSTGPTEAFF.

The chain joins TRBV29-1 to TRBJ2-7, with D perhaps TRBD2 (7 bases). The V and J ends lost 7 bases and 3 bases respectively, with 19 bases between them. The CDR3 runs to 14 residues. Germline assignment: CDR1 SQVTM and CDR2 ANQGSEA. CDR3 loop: CSARWGGRFYEQYF. The CDR3 DNA reads TGCAGCGCCCGCTGGGGGGGGCGCTTCTACGAGCAGTACTTC.

The chain joins TRBV5-1 to TRBJ2-1, with 9 bases fitting TRBD1. From germline, CDR1 is SGHRS and CDR2 YFSETQ. CDR3 size: 16 residues. V shed 4 bases, J shed 6 bases, and the junction held 11 bases outside the gene matches. Here the CDR3 DNA reads TGCGCCAGCAGCGCGGGCCGGGACAGGGTAGGCAATGAGCAGTTCTTC. This translates into CASSAGRDRVGNEQFF. The variable domain in full, with the rest retrieved from reference TRBV5-1 and TRBJ2-1, is KAGVTQTPRYLIKTRGQQVTLSCSPISGHRSVSWYQQTPGQGLQFLFEYFSETQRNKGNFPGRFSGRQFSNSRSEMNVSTLELGDSALYLCASSAGRDRVGNEQFFGPGTRLTVL.

The chain is built from TRBV5-8 and TRBJ1-2; no reliable D call. Trimming removed 0 bases from V and 5 bases from J, with 14 bases in between. The CDR3 is 15 amino acids. CDR1 SGHTS and CDR2 YDEGEE come from the germline V gene. The CDR3 reads CASSLEWQVVYGYTF. Here the CDR3 DNA reads TGTGCCAGCAGCTTGGAGTGGCAGGTGGTTTATGGCTACACCTTC.

This clone appeared a few times. The chain couples TRBV7-2 to TRBJ2-3; the D is unclear. V dropped 2 bases and J dropped 0 bases, with 6 bases sitting between them. This CDR3 has 14 residues. Germline V lookup: CDR1 SGHTA, CDR2 FQGNSA. Here the CDR3 DNA reads TGTGCCAGCAGCTTATTAGTTAGCACAGATACGCAGTATTTT. Its protein is CASSLLVSTDTQYF.

This chain joins TRBV5-1 and TRBJ1-2; D unclear. Trimming took 0 bases from V and 6 from J, leaving 15 bases between them. Looked up from germline, CDR1 is SGHRS and CDR2 is YFSETQ. The CDR3 consists of 15 residues. This chain's CDR3 is CASSLEGSVVDGYTF. The CDR3 region has the DNA TGCGCCAGCAGCTTGGAAGGGAGTGTGGTTGATGGCTACACCTTC.

The chain uses TRBV27 and TRBJ1-1; D may be TRBD1 (5 bases). The CDR3 is 16 amino acids. Trimming took 7 bases from V and 4 from J, leaving 22 bases between them. From germline, CDR1 is MNHEY and CDR2 SMNVEV (reference sequence). The CDR3 DNA follows: TGTGCCAGCATCAAAGCCCCATCGGGGGAGAGCACTGAAGCTTTCTTT. Its protein is CASIKAPSGESTEAFF.

The chain carries TRBV3-1 (or the pseudogene TRBV3-2) and TRBJ2-2; maybe TRBD2 (5 bases). The germline V gene encodes CDR1 LGHDT and CDR2 YNNKEL (reference sequence). V lost 3 bases and J lost 2, with 13 bases in between. The CDR3 is made up of 16 amino acids. The CDR3 region is CASSQGFGVNTGELFF. CDR3 DNA: TGTGCCAGCAGCCAGGGGTTCGGGGTCAACACCGGGGAGCTGTTTTTT.

The V gene is TRBV19, the J gene TRBJ1-5; 8 bases fit TRBD1. The CDR3 contains 14 residues. V shed 6 bases and J 4 bases; nucleotides not matched to a gene: 5. Looked up from germline, CDR1 is LNHDA and CDR2 is SQIVND (reference sequence). CDR3 sequence reads: CASRLQGENQPQHF. CDR3 coding DNA: TGTGCCAGTAGGTTACAGGGGGAGAATCAGCCCCAGCATTTT.

The chain employs TRBV10-3 and TRBJ2-5, with D possibly being TRBD1 (6 bases). Between the trimmed V and J ends, which lost 3 bases and 4 bases, there was a span of 15 bases. CDR1 and CDR2 (germline): ENHRY, SYGVKD. This CDR3 has 15 amino acids. This CDR3 reads CAISDSKGDGETQYF. DNA of the CDR3: TGTGCCATCAGTGATTCAAAGGGGGATGGAGAGACCCAGTACTTC.